These T cell receptor beta chains were read from a single sample in a study of shared clonotypes between healthy human individuals. Sequenced by immunoSEQ multiplex PCR; TCRdb stores in-frame clones only, minus some. Of more than 2 million clones in the sample, roughly 95% were seen once. The sample taken for sequencing was naive CD4+ T cells sorted from blood. The receptors were sampled from a young man in good health. Both conserved end residues are part of each CDR3. A D gene is named only where the DNA matches it firmly. Some rows have no size entry. The others give once, few or many, or a class for an expanded clone.

J gene | clone size | D gene | V gene | CDR3 DNA | CDR3 protein
TRBJ1-1 | once | - | TRBV6-5 | TGTGCCAGCAGCCGGACAGAATTAGGGGGCACTGAAGCTTTCTTT | CASSRTELGGTEAFF
TRBJ2-3 | - | TRBD2 | TRBV5-4 | TGTGCCAGCAGCAGCCCAGCGGGGGGAAACACAGATACGCAGTATTTT | CASSSPAGGNTDTQYF
TRBJ2-4 | - | TRBD2 | TRBV30 | TGTGCCTGGAGTGAGGGGAGGGGCATTCAGTACTTC | CAWSEGRGIQYF
TRBJ1-6 | - | TRBD1 | TRBV19 | TGTGCCAGTAGGGACAGGGGTTCCTATAATTCACCCCTCCACTTT | CASRDRGSYNSPLHF
TRBJ1-6 | - | - | TRBV30 | TGTGCCTGGGAAGGGAGGGGTGATTCACCCCTCCACTTT | CAWEGRGDSPLHF
TRBJ2-5 | once | - | TRBV10-3 | TGTGCCATCAGTGAGTCTGGAAACCAAGAGACCCAGTACTTC | CAISESGNQETQYF
TRBJ1-6 | - | - | TRBV19 | TGTGCCACCCGAAACAGTTTCGTTAATTCACCCCTCCACTTT | CATRNSFVNSPLHF
TRBJ1-1 | - | - | TRBV25-1 | TGTGCCAGCAGTGAATTCGTCTTGGGTGAAGCTTTCTTT | CASSEFVLGEAFF
TRBJ2-3 | - | TRBD2 | TRBV5-1 | TGCGCCAGCAGCCCCGTCGCGGGGGCAGATACGCAGTATTTT | CASSPVAGADTQYF
TRBJ2-2 | - | - | TRBV19 | TGTGCCAGCAGATTAGGGTGGGACACCGGGGAGCTGTTTTTT | CASRLGWDTGELFF
TRBJ2-1 | - | TRBD2 | TRBV5-4 | TGTGCCAGCAGCCCCCTAGCGGGGAATGAGCAGTTCTTC | CASSPLAGNEQFF
TRBJ2-3 | - | - | TRBV2 | TGTGCCAGCAGTGACAGACCCACAGATACGCAGTATTTT | CASSDRPTDTQYF
TRBJ1-1 | - | - | TRBV7-9 | TGTGCCAGCAGCCAAACAGCGACTTATGAAGCTTTCTTT | CASSQTATYEAFF
TRBJ1-6 | - | - | TRBV6-4 | TGTGCCAGCAGCAAACAGGGATGGGACGGATCACCCCTCCACTTT | CASSKQGWDGSPLHF
TRBJ2-1 | - | TRBD1 | TRBV19 | TGTGTAAGTCGGGACAGATCATACAATGAGCAGTTCTTC | CVSRDRSYNEQFF
TRBJ1-1 | - | TRBD1 | TRBV6-1 | TGTGCCAGCAGTGCCCTTCTTTCGGCAGGGGGGCTTGGGGCCACTGAAGCTTTCTTT | CASSALLSAGGLGATEAFF
TRBJ2-1 | - | - | TRBV5-1 | TGCGCCAGCAGCTTAACAGGGTACAATGAGCAGTTCTTC | CASSLTGYNEQFF
TRBJ1-1 | - | TRBD1 | TRBV6-5 | TGTGCCAGCAGTCTACTCACAGGGGGGAACACTGAAGCTTTCTTT | CASSLLTGGNTEAFF
TRBJ2-7 | - | TRBD2 | TRBV6-5 | TGTGCCAGCAGCCCGGGACTAGCGTTCTACGAGCAGTACTTC | CASSPGLAFYEQYF
TRBJ2-1 | - | TRBD2 | TRBV6-5 | TGTGCCAGCAGTTACTCGCTAGCGGGGGCCTACAATGAGCAGTTCTTC | CASSYSLAGAYNEQFF
TRBJ1-1 | - | - | TRBV7-2 | TGTGCCAGCAGCCCCCGTTACGAGAACACTGAAGCTTTCTTT | CASSPRYENTEAFF
TRBJ2-7 | - | TRBD1 | TRBV5-1 | TGCGCCAGCGCGGCGGCAGGGGGTATCGAGCAGTACTTC | CASAAAGGIEQYF
TRBJ1-6 | - | - | TRBV6-1 | TGTGCCAGCAGTGCGCCATGGGCGAATAATTCACCCCTCCACTTT | CASSAPWANNSPLHF
TRBJ1-1 | - | - | TRBV19 | TGTGCCAGTAGTATGGTAGGGGGGAACACTGAAGCTTTCTTT | CASSMVGGNTEAFF
TRBJ2-7 | - | - | TRBV14 | TGTGCCAGCAGCCAAGATGCAGGGCCCTACGAGCAGTACTTC | CASSQDAGPYEQYF
TRBJ2-7 | - | TRBD1 | TRBV30 | TGTGCCTGGAGGGGACAGGGATTTGGCGAGCAGTACTTC | CAWRGQGFGEQYF
TRBJ1-1 | - | - | TRBV10-3 | TGTGCCATCAGCACTGACAGAAACACTGAAGCTTTCTTT | CAISTDRNTEAFF
TRBJ1-4 | - | - | TRBV4-1 | TGCGCCAGCAGCCAAGATGAGGGACTGCGAAGGGCCCTTAATGAAAAACTGTTTTTT | CASSQDEGLRRALNEKLFF
TRBJ1-6 | - | - | TRBV30 | TGTGCCTGGGCCGGGACTGAGAATTCACCCCTCCACTTT | CAWAGTENSPLHF
TRBJ1-2 | - | TRBD1 | TRBV10-3 | TGTGCCAGTACAATGACAGGGGAAAACTATGGCTACACCTTC | CASTMTGENYGYTF
TRBJ2-7 | - | - | TRBV11-2 | TGTGCCAGCAGGACCCCATGGGACTCCTACGAGCAGTACTTC | CASRTPWDSYEQYF
TRBJ2-3 | - | TRBD2 | TRBV29-1 | TGCAGCGTTGAAATTAGCGGGGGCACAGATACGCAGTATTTT | CSVEISGGTDTQYF
TRBJ2-7 | - | TRBD2 | TRBV30 | TGTGCCTGGAGTGTTCCTAGCGGATCCCGGGAGCAGTACTTC | CAWSVPSGSREQYF
TRBJ1-2 | - | - | TRBV19 | TGTGCCAGTCGCGAGCCAGGTACCTCGAAGGGCTACACCTTC | CASREPGTSKGYTF
TRBJ2-1 | - | TRBD2 | TRBV11-2 | TGTGCCAGCAGCTTAGATGGACTAGCAAGCGATGAGCAGTTCTTC | CASSLDGLASDEQFF
TRBJ2-2 | - | - | TRBV11-2 | TGTGCCAGCAGCTTAATCGGAGTCACCGGGGAGCTGTTTTTT | CASSLIGVTGELFF
TRBJ2-1 | - | - | TRBV7-2 | TGTGCCAGCAGCTTAGGAGCCGGGCCTTACTCCTACAATGAGCAGTTCTTC | CASSLGAGPYSYNEQFF
TRBJ1-6 | few | - | TRBV6-6 | TGTGCCAGCAGTTACCCCCGGGACCTTGATAATTCACCCCTCCACTTT | CASSYPRDLDNSPLHF
TRBJ2-7 | - | - | TRBV5-6 | TGTGCCAGCACCCGAGACCCTCCCTACGAGCAGTACTTC | CASTRDPPYEQYF
TRBJ2-2 | - | TRBD1 | TRBV11-2 | TGTGCCAGCAGCAAAGGGACAGCGAACACCGGGGAGCTGTTTTTT | CASSKGTANTGELFF
TRBJ2-1 | once | TRBD1 | TRBV5-1 | TGCGCCAGCAGCCCGGCCGGACAGGGATACAATGAGCAGTTCTTC | CASSPAGQGYNEQFF
TRBJ2-4 | - | - | TRBV18 | TGTGCCAGCTCACCAGGGGCTAGCCAGGTTGCGGACATTCAGTACTTC | CASSPGASQVADIQYF
TRBJ1-1 | - | - | TRBV14 | TGTGCCAGCAGCTCCCGGGACCCTTCTGCCCCAGCTTTCTTT | CASSSRDPSAPAFF
TRBJ2-2 | - | - | TRBV10-3 | TGTGCCATCAGTGAGTCGCAGGGATACACCGGGGAGCTGTTTTTT | CAISESQGYTGELFF
TRBJ2-1 | - | TRBD1 | TRBV4-3 | TGCGCCAGCAGCCAAGTTTGGGACAGGGACCCACCTGAGGTGCAGTTCTTC | CASSQVWDRDPPEVQFF
TRBJ1-3 | - | - | TRBV5-1 | TGCGCCAGCAGCCGAAATGAAGGAAACACCATATATTTT | CASSRNEGNTIYF
TRBJ1-5 | - | - | TRBV6-1 | TGTGCCAGCGCGCATTCTCCCCATAGCAATCAGCCCCAGCATTTT | CASAHSPHSNQPQHF
TRBJ1-5 | - | TRBD1 | TRBV5-1 | TGCGCCAGCAGCCCGGGACAGGGAGGTGGTCAGCCCCAGCATTTT | CASSPGQGGGQPQHF
TRBJ2-2 | - | - | TRBV4-1 | TGCGCCAGCAGCCAAGATCGAGAAAGAGGGGGTGCCACCGGGGAGCTGTTTTTT | CASSQDRERGGATGELFF
TRBJ1-6 | - | TRBD1 | TRBV19 | TGTGCCAGTAGTTACAGGGGTCCTAATTCACCCCTCCACTTT | CASSYRGPNSPLHF
TRBJ2-7 | - | TRBD1 | TRBV6-1 | TGTGCCAGCAGGGAAGACAGGGCCCGGCTATACGAGCAGTACTTC | CASREDRARLYEQYF
TRBJ2-3 | - | - | TRBV12-5 | TGTGCTAGTGGTTTGGTAATCGTAGGGTTGAATACGCAGTATTTT | CASGLVIVGLNTQYF
TRBJ1-3 | - | TRBD1 | TRBV5-6 | TGTGCCAGCAGCTGGGGACAGGGGGATGGAAACACCATATATTTT | CASSWGQGDGNTIYF
TRBJ2-5 | - | - | TRBV29-1 | TGCAGCGGGCGGGAAGAGACCCAGTACTTC | CSGREETQYF